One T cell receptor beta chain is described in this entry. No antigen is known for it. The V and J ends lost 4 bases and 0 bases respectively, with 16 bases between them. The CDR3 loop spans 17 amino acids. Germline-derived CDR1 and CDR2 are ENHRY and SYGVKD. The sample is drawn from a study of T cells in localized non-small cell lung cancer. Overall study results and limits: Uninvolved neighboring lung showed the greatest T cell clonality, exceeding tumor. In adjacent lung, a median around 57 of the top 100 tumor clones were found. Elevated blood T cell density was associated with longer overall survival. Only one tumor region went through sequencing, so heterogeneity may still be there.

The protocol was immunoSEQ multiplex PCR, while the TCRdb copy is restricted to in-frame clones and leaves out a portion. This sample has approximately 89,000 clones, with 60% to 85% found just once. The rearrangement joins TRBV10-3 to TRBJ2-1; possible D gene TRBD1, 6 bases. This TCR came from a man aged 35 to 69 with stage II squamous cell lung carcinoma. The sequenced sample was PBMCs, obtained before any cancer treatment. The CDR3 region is CAISADRTLSSYNEQFF. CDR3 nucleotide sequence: TGTGCCATCAGTGCTGACAGGACCCTAAGCTCCTACAATGAGCAGTTCTTC.